This T cell receptor (beta chain) came from a study of beta chain features in type 1 diabetes. V was pared by 8 bases and J by 4 bases, with 6 bases between. In germline, CDR1 is MNHEY, CDR2 SVGAGI. CDR3 length equals 12 residues. The investigators reverse transcribed all of the isolated RNA, so they sequenced expressed TCRB transcripts. Here immunoSEQ multiplex PCR was the method, and the copy in TCRdb shows in-frame clones only, minus some. The data hold roughly 150,000 clones, with 7% to 9% observed a single time. With regard to this clone: The antigen is not known.

Blood was drawn once from each donor into heparinised tubes. The draws averaged about 120 mL. Overall study results and limits: Naive, central memory and regulatory TCRB repertoires appeared more similar among patients than healthy donors. Type 1 diabetes patients showed a moderate but significant shortening of TCRB CDR3s in all four CD4+ subsets.

The chain has TRBV6-5 and TRBJ1-6; weak D call: TRBD1 (5 bases). The origin of this receptor is a man younger than 35 with type 1 diabetes. Sequenced sample: central memory CD4+ T cells from blood. CDR3 in amino acids: CASRGYNSPLHF. CDR3 sequence (DNA): TGTGCCAGCCGGGGGTATAATTCACCCCTCCACTTT.